Listed here are 14 T cell receptor beta chains from one sample, sequenced in a study of blood T cell repertoires in COVID-19. Assay used: immunoSEQ multiplex PCR; TCRdb lists only in-frame clones, some missing. The sample carries about 260,000 clones, 75% to 95% recorded once. The source material was peripheral blood. Source of these receptors: a person aged 18 to 35 with COVID-19, enrolled during active disease.

The chain joins TRBV6-2 or TRBV6-3 to TRBJ2-2, with D possibly being TRBD1 (6 bases). The CDR3 is 14 amino acids. Deletions cut 6 bases from V and 6 bases from J, with 14 bases between. CDR1 is MNHEY, CDR2 SVGEGT, per germline. The CDR3 DNA sequence: TGTGCCAGCAGCCAGGGCTCAGGGGCCGGGGAGCTGTTTTTT. Translating it yields CASSQGSGAGELFF.

The gene calls are TRBV30 and TRBJ1-6; D might be TRBD1 (5 bases). CDR1 GTSNPN and CDR2 SVGIG come from the germline V gene (reference sequence). The CDR3 contains 13 residues. CDR3 protein: CASGETINSPLHF. The CDR3 DNA reads TGTGCTTCGGGGGAGACGATTAATTCACCCCTCCACTTT.

V usage is TRBV3-1 (or the pseudogene TRBV3-2) and J usage is TRBJ1-1; tentative D call: TRBD1 (6 bases). The CDR3 spans 11 residues. The germline CDR1 and CDR2 sequences are LGHDT and YNNKEL (reference sequence). The V and J ends lost 6 bases and 7 bases respectively, with 9 bases between them. The CDR3: CASSTTGEAFF. CDR3 bases: TGTGCCAGCAGTACGACAGGTGAAGCTTTCTTT.

V is TRBV12-3 or TRBV12-4 and J is TRBJ1-2; weak D call: TRBD1 (6 bases). The CDR3 is 13 residues long. V gave up 5 bases and J gave up 4 bases, with 11 bases separating them. The CDR3 nucleotides read TGTGCCAGCAGTCTGCAGGGGCTCTATGGCTACACCTTC. Translated: CASSLQGLYGYTF.

The gene calls are TRBV13 and TRBJ2-4; no clear D. CDR3 length: 12 amino acids. CDR1 PRHDT and CDR2 FYEKMQ come from the germline V gene (reference sequence). Trimming took 5 bases from V and 7 from J, leaving 9 bases between them. The CDR3, as DNA: TGTGCCAGCAGCCCCGTCGGGAACATTCAGTACTTC. It yields the protein CASSPVGNIQYF.

Worth noting for this clone: The same CDR3 also results from other DNA sequences found in this sample. The J gene is TRBJ2-7, the V gene TRBV5-1, with 7 positions matching TRBD1. Looked up from germline, CDR1 is SGHRS and CDR2 is YFSETQ. J gave up 5 bases and V 0 bases, and 5 bases lay outside the gene matches. The CDR3 loop spans 14 amino acids. CDR3 protein: CASSLVGGINEQYF. The CDR3 nucleotides are TGCGCCAGCAGCTTGGTAGGGGGCATAAACGAGCAGTACTTC. Variable domain in full (rest from reference TRBV5-1 and TRBJ2-7): KAGVTQTPRYLIKTRGQQVTLSCSPISGHRSVSWYQQTPGQGLQFLFEYFSETQRNKGNFPGRFSGRQFSNSRSEMNVSTLELGDSALYLCASSLVGGINEQYFGPGTRLTVT.

The chain joins TRBV2 to TRBJ2-7; 7 positions agree with TRBD1. The CDR3 loop spans 13 amino acids. Germline CDR1 reads SNHLY; CDR2 reads FYNNEI. V gave up 3 bases and J gave up 6 bases; unmatched junction bases: 5. CDR3 nucleotide sequence: TGTGCCAGCAGTGATCGACAGGGTGGCGAGCAGTACTTC. Encoded protein: CASSDRQGGEQYF.

The chain recombines TRBV7-8 with TRBJ1-5; D is unclear. CDR3 length equals 16 residues. Germline loops: CDR1 SGHVS, CDR2 FQNEAQ. Trimming stripped 1 base from V and 2 bases from J, with 12 bases between. CDR3 DNA: TGTGCCAGCAGCTTAGAGTCGGGGTTTGGCAATCAGCCCCAGCATTTT. It codes for CASSLESGFGNQPQHF. The full variable domain, rest sourced from reference TRBV7-8 and TRBJ1-5, is GAGVSQSPRYKVAKRGQDVALRCDPISGHVSLFWYQQALGQGPEFLTYFQNEAQLDKSGLPSDRFFAERPEGSVSTLKIQRTQQEDSAVYLCASSLESGFGNQPQHFGDGTRLSIL.

This chain uses TRBV11-2 with TRBJ2-7; 7 bases map to TRBD1. V gave up 4 bases and J gave up 2 bases; unmatched junction bases: 8. The CDR3 loop spans 15 amino acids. Per germline, CDR1 SGHAT and CDR2 FQNNGV. The DNA of the CDR3 is TGTGCCAGCAGCTCGCCGACAGGGATCCCCTACGAGCAGTACTTC. Protein: CASSSPTGIPYEQYF. Filled out from reference TRBV11-2 and TRBJ2-7, the complete variable domain reads EAGVAQSPRYKIIEKRQSVAFWCNPISGHATLYWYQQILGQGPKLLIQFQNNGVVDDSQLPKDRFSAERLKGVDSTLKIQPAKLEDSAVYLCASSSPTGIPYEQYFGPGTRLTVT.

The chain joins TRBV6-1 to TRBJ1-2; TRBD1 matches 8 bases. The germline CDR1 and CDR2 sequences are MNHNS and SASEGT. There are 18 residues in the CDR3. The V gene end was trimmed by 0 bases and the J gene end by 0 bases; junction bases not matched to a gene: 9. The CDR3 nucleotides are TGTGCCAGCAGTGAAGCGGGGACAGGCTTGCCTTCTAACTATGGCTACACCTTC. This translates into CASSEAGTGLPSNYGYTF.

The J gene is TRBJ1-4, the V gene TRBV19; 9 nucleotides agree with TRBD1. CDR1 and CDR2 (germline): LNHDA, SQIVND (reference sequence). The V and J ends lost 7 bases and 8 bases, in that order; junction bases with no gene match: 11. The CDR3 consists of 15 residues. The CDR3 region is CASISGQGVYEKLFF. The CDR3 DNA follows: TGTGCCAGTATTTCGGGACAGGGCGTGTACGAAAAACTGTTTTTT.

The chain uses TRBV19 and TRBJ2-1, with D maybe TRBD2 (6 bases). The CDR3 covers 15 residues. The germline V gene encodes CDR1 LNHDA and CDR2 SQIVND (reference sequence). V dropped 3 bases and J dropped 6 bases, with 15 bases sitting between them. CDR3 sequence (DNA): TGTGCCAGTAGTATCGGGACTCCCCCGAGCAATGAGCAGTTCTTC. Translating it yields CASSIGTPPSNEQFF.

V gene TRBV6-4 combines with J gene TRBJ2-3; 14 nucleotides align to TRBD2. The germline CDR1 and CDR2 sequences are MRHNA and SNTAGT. J gave up 3 bases and V 5 bases, and 7 bases lay outside the gene matches. The CDR3 is 17 residues long. The chain's CDR3 is CASSPGTSGSGTDTQYF. DNA of the CDR3: TGTGCCAGCAGTCCCGGGACTAGCGGGAGTGGGACAGATACGCAGTATTTT.

The CDR3 nucleotides read TGTGCCAGCAGCTTAATCCTCGTTGAAGCTTTCTTT. Translating gives CASSLILVEAFF. The gene calls are TRBV7-9 and TRBJ1-1; the D is unclear. V lost 2 bases and J lost 7, with 8 bases in between. This CDR3 is 12 amino acids long. The germline V gene encodes CDR1 SEHNR and CDR2 FQNEAQ (reference sequence).